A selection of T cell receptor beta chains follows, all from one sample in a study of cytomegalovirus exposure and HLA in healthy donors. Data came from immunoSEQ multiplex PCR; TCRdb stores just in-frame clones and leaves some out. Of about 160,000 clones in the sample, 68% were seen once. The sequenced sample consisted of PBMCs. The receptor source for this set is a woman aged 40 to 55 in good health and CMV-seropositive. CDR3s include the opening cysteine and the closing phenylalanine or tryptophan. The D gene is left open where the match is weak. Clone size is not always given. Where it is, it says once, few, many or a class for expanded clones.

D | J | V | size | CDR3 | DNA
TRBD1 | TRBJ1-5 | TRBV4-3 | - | CASSQGTGEGWPQHF | TGCGCCAGCAGCCAAGGGACAGGGGAGGGTTGGCCCCAGCATTTT
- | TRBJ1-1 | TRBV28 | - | CASSLWFQDRNTEAFF | TGTGCCAGCAGTTTATGGTTCCAAGACAGGAACACTGAAGCTTTCTTT
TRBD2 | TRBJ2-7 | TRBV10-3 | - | CAIRGLAGVDEQYF | TGTGCCATCAGGGGACTAGCGGGAGTTGACGAGCAGTACTTC
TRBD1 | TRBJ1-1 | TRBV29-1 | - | CSAFTDRGQSFF | TGCAGCGCCTTTACGGACAGGGGGCAATCTTTCTTT
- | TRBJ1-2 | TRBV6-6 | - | CATGRPGAEGYTF | TGTGCCACAGGTCGGCCAGGCGCTGAAGGCTACACCTTC
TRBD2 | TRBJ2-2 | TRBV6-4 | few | CASSPARGVGNTGELFF | TGTGCCAGCAGTCCCGCTCGGGGGGTCGGGAACACCGGGGAGCTGTTTTTT
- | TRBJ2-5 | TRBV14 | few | CASSQQGFTQYF | TGTGCCAGCAGCCAACAGGGATTCACCCAGTACTTC
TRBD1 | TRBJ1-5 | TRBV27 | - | CATATGLNQPQHF | TGTGCCACCGCGACAGGGTTGAATCAGCCCCAGCATTTT
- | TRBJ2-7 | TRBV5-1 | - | CASSSNYEQYF | TGCGCCAGCAGTTCTAACTACGAGCAGTACTTC
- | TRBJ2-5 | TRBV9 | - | CASSVGPAGETQYF | TGTGCCAGCAGCGTAGGTCCCGCGGGGGAGACCCAGTACTTC
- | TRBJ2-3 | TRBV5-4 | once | CASSGASTDTQYF | TGTGCCAGCAGCGGGGCGAGCACAGATACGCAGTATTTT
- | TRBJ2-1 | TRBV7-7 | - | CASSLAAGSYNEQFF | TGTGCTAGCAGCTTAGCGGCGGGGTCCTACAATGAGCAGTTCTTC
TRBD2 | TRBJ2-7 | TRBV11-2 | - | CASSLVLAGDYEQYF | TGTGCCAGCAGCTTAGTCCTAGCGGGGGACTACGAGCAGTACTTC
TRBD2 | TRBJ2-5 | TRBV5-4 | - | CASSLFSSGGAYQETQYF | TGTGCCAGCAGCTTGTTTTCTAGCGGGGGGGCGTACCAAGAGACCCAGTACTTC
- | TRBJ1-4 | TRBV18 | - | CASSPDRQEKLFF | TGTGCCAGCTCACCAGACAGACAAGAAAAACTGTTTTTT
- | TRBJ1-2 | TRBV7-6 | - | CASSLGTANYGYTF | TGTGCCAGCAGCTTAGGGACAGCGAACTATGGCTACACCTTC
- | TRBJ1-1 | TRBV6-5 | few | CASSRVLNTEAFF | TGTGCCAGCAGCAGGGTTCTTAACACTGAAGCTTTCTTT
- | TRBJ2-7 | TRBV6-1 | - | CASSLAAQGYEQYF | TGTGCCAGCAGTTTGGCCGCACAGGGCTACGAGCAGTACTTC
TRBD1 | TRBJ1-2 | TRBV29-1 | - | CSVDLTGGYYGYTF | TGCAGCGTTGATCTGACAGGGGGCTACTATGGCTACACCTTC
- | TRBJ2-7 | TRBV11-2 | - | CASSPPGFEQYF | TGTGCCAGCAGCCCCCCGGGTTTCGAGCAGTACTTC
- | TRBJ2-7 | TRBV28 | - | CASRELYEQYF | TGTGCCAGCCGTGAGTTGTACGAGCAGTACTTC
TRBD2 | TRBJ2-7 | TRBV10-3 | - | CAITPGREEHEQYF | TGTGCCATCACCCCTGGGCGGGAGGAACACGAGCAGTACTTC